The 4 T cell receptor beta chains in this list originate from one sample, sequenced in a study of T cell repertoires in cytomegalovirus infection. TCRdb reprocessed the reads with MiXCR, giving one entry per CDR3 protein. The data hold over 250,000 distinct CDR3 sequences, with roughly 24% observed a single time. The sequenced sample was PBMCs. The receptors originated from a human donor in good health (CMV status not recorded). Some clones in this sample may be carry-over from other donors' samples.

The chain employs TRBV19 and TRBJ2-7; D unclear. This CDR3 is built from 14 residues. Germline lookup yields CDR1 LNHDA and CDR2 SQIVND (reference sequence). Between the trimmed V and J ends, which lost 2 bases and 0 bases, there was a span of 8 bases. DNA of the CDR3: TGTGCCAGTAGTATATTCCCAGACTCCTACGAGCAGTACTTC. Residues: CASSIFPDSYEQYF.

This clonotype came up a few times. V gene TRBV14 combines with J gene TRBJ2-2; 8 nucleotides align to TRBD1. The junction had 10 bases not matched to a gene; V was cut back by 4 bases and J by 0 bases. CDR1 is SGHDN and CDR2 is FVKESK in the germline V gene. The CDR3 spans 18 residues. CDR3 residues: CASSPLPGQATNTGELFF. DNA for the CDR3: TGTGCCAGCAGCCCCCTCCCGGGACAGGCGACGAACACCGGGGAGCTGTTTTTT.

This clonotype was counted only a few times. The J gene is TRBJ2-7, the V gene TRBV7-9, with TRBD1 matching over 10 bases. Germline V lookup: CDR1 SEHNR, CDR2 FQNEAQ (reference sequence). This CDR3 has 15 residues. V trimming: 5 bases; J trimming: 3 bases; junction bases outside the gene matches: 7. The CDR3 protein is CASSPRGTGVYEQYF. CDR3 bases: TGTGCCAGCAGCCCCCGGGGGACAGGGGTCTACGAGCAGTACTTC.

This clonotype was seen more than once but under ten times. The J gene is TRBJ2-4, the V gene TRBV28; perhaps TRBD1 as D (6 bases). This CDR3 comprises 15 residues. Deletions cut 5 bases from V and 0 bases from J, with 11 bases between. Germline values: CDR1 MDHEN, CDR2 SYDVKM. The DNA of the CDR3 is TGTGCCAGCAGTCTGGACAGTGTAGCCAAAAACATTCAGTACTTC. Amino acid sequence: CASSLDSVAKNIQYF.